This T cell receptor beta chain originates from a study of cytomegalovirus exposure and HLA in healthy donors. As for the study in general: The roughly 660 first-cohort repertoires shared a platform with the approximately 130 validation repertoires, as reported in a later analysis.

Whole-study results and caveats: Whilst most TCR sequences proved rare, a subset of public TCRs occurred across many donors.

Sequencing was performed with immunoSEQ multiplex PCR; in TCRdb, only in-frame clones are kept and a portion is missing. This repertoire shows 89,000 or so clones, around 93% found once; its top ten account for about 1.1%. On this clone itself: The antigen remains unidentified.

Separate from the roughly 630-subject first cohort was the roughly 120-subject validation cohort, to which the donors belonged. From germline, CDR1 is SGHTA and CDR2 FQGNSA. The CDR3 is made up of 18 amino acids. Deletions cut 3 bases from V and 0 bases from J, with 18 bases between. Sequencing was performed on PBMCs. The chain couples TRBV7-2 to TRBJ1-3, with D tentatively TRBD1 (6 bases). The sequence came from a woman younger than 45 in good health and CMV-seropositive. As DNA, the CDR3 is TGTGCCAGCAGCTTTCGGCAGGGGCGAATTACCTCTGGAAACACCATATATTTT. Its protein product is CASSFRQGRITSGNTIYF.